This is a list of T cell receptor beta chains from one sample in a study of T cell repertoires in cytomegalovirus infection. MiXCR, applied by TCRdb to the reads, yields one record per CDR3 protein. The table shows about 490,000 distinct CDR3 sequences, with 26% occurring only once. The specimen was PBMCs. The receptors derive from a human donor in good health (CMV status not recorded). Some clones in this sample may be carry-over from other donors' samples. Both conserved end residues are part of each CDR3. A D gene is named only where the DNA matches it firmly. Clone size appears in some rows only: once, few, many, or a class for an expanded clone.

>TRBV18|many|-|TRBJ2-1
TGTGCCAGCTCACCGCAACGAGGGGGGGTTCAGTTCTTC
CASSPQRGGVQFF
>TRBV18|few|-|TRBJ1-4
TGTGCCAGCTCAGTCGGTGCAACTAATGAAAAACTGTTTTTT
CASSVGATNEKLFF
>TRBV12-3/TRBV12-4|few|-|TRBJ2-1
TGTGCCAGCAGTTCCGGTATGGATGAGCAGTTCTTC
CASSSGMDEQFF
>TRBV7-6|-|TRBD2|TRBJ2-1
TGTGCCAGCAGCTTAGGTAGCGGGAGTAGCGATGAGCAGCTCTTC
CASSLGSGSSDEQLF
>TRBV6-2/TRBV6-3|few|TRBD1|TRBJ2-7
TGTGCCAGCCGGGACAGAAGTTCCGAGCAGTACTTC
CASRDRSSEQYF
>TRBV7-2|many|-|TRBJ1-2
TGTGCCAGCAGCCCACAACAGGGTTCGAACGCCGATGGCTACACCTTC
CASSPQQGSNADGYTF
>TRBV19|few|-|TRBJ1-5
TGTGCCAGTACCGGGGATTATCAGCCCCAGCATTTT
CASTGDYQPQHF
>TRBV11-2|-|TRBD2|TRBJ2-1
TGTGCCAGCAGCTCCGGGACTAGCGGGAGTCAGTTCTTC
CASSSGTSGSQFF
>TRBV29-1|few|-|TRBJ1-1
TGCAGCGTTAAAGGGAGGGTGGATAACACTGAAGCTTTCTTT
CSVKGRVDNTEAFF
>TRBV5-6|few|-|TRBJ1-2
TGTGCCAGCAGCCAGACCCTTGGGCATGGCTACACCTTC
CASSQTLGHGYTF
>TRBV7-9|-|TRBD1|TRBJ1-2
TGTGCCAGCAATCCGTCAGGGGGTGCTAACTATGGCTACACCTTC
CASNPSGGANYGYTF
>TRBV28|-|TRBD1|TRBJ2-3
TGTGCCAGCGAAGGGCGACAGGGCTACACAGATACGCAGTATTTT
CASEGRQGYTDTQYF
>TRBV2|-|-|TRBJ2-1
TGTGCCAGCGAACAGGGCTATGAGCAGTTCTTC
CASEQGYEQFF
>TRBV20-1|-|TRBD2|TRBJ2-1
TGCAGTGCCAGGATGACTAGCGGGAGAGTGGGGTACAATGAGCAGTTCTTC
CSARMTSGRVGYNEQFF
>TRBV6-1|few|-|TRBJ1-5
TGTGCCAGCAGTGAAGTGGCACGGCTTCAGCCCCAGCATTTT
CASSEVARLQPQHF
>TRBV6-5|-|-|TRBJ2-7
TGTGCCAGCAGTCACAAGTACGAGCAGTACTTC
CASSHKYEQYF
>TRBV6-5|few|-|TRBJ2-7
TGTGCCAGCAGTTACCGGGCGGGACACTCTTACGAGCAGTACTTC
CASSYRAGHSYEQYF
>TRBV7-2|many|TRBD2|TRBJ2-5
TGTGCCAGCAGCTTAAAAGCGGGAGGCAGGGGGGAGACCCAGTACTTC
CASSLKAGGRGETQYF
>TRBV12-3/TRBV12-4|few|-|TRBJ2-7
TGTGCCAGCAGAACAGATACCTACGAGCAGTACTTC
CASRTDTYEQYF
>TRBV20-1|-|TRBD2|TRBJ2-3
TGCAGTGCTGGGGGACTAGCGGGAGGGCGGGATACGCAGTATTTT
CSAGGLAGGRDTQYF
>TRBV6-2/TRBV6-3|-|TRBD2|TRBJ2-1
TGTGCCAGCACCCCAGGGACTAGTTACAATGAGCAGTTCTTC
CASTPGTSYNEQFF
>TRBV12-3/TRBV12-4|-|-|TRBJ2-2
TGTGCCAGCAGTTTACTCGGGGCTACCGGGGAGCTGTTTTTT
CASSLLGATGELFF
>TRBV7-9|many|TRBD1|TRBJ1-2
TGTGCCAGCCGGGGACAGCAAAACTATGGCTACACCTTC
CASRGQQNYGYTF
>TRBV9|few|-|TRBJ1-1
TGTGCCAGCAGCGTCTCTGGGTTACTGAACACTGAAGCTTTCTTT
CASSVSGLLNTEAFF
>TRBV15|-|TRBD2|TRBJ2-1
TGTGCCACCAGCAGAGAACTAGCGAGGTCCTACAATGAGCAGTTCTTC
CATSRELARSYNEQFF
>TRBV20-1|-|-|TRBJ2-7
TGCAGTGCTAGCCCACCGGGGACTTCCTACGAGCAGTACTTC
CSASPPGTSYEQYF
>TRBV7-9|-|-|TRBJ2-7
TGTGCCAGCAGCCTGGTGGGATCCGAGCAGTACTTC
CASSLVGSEQYF
>TRBV11-2|many|-|TRBJ2-1
TGTGCCAGCAGCCCCGGGATTTGGTACAATGAGCAGTTCTTC
CASSPGIWYNEQFF
>TRBV6-2/TRBV6-3|-|-|TRBJ2-7
TGTGCCACCTCAGTGAGCAGGAGAGAAATCGGCGAGCAGTACTTC
CATSVSRREIGEQYF
>TRBV7-2|-|-|TRBJ2-4
TGTGCCAGCAGCCCCTGGACGGGTTCGCTAGCCAAAAACATTCAGTACTTC
CASSPWTGSLAKNIQYF
>TRBV6-2/TRBV6-3|-|TRBD2|TRBJ2-2
TGTGCCAGCAGTTCTCCCCTAGCGGGAGTGGGCACCGGGGAGCTGTTTTTT
CASSSPLAGVGTGELFF
>TRBV11-3|-|-|TRBJ2-1
TGTGCCAGCAAACCCCCGGGTAACAATGAGCAGTTCTTC
CASKPPGNNEQFF
>TRBV20-1|-|TRBD2|TRBJ2-3
TGCAGTGCTCTTCCGGGGACTAGCGGGAGATTAGATACGCAGTATTTT
CSALPGTSGRLDTQYF
>TRBV18|-|TRBD1|TRBJ1-5
TGTGCCAGCTCAGGGGGACAGGGAATATATCAGCCCCAGCATTTT
CASSGGQGIYQPQHF
>TRBV7-9|-|-|TRBJ2-7
TGTGCCAGCAGCCTGCTAGACGAGCAGTACTTC
CASSLLDEQYF
>TRBV7-6|few|-|TRBJ1-5
TGTGCCAGCAGCTTAGGGGTAGGAACTCTTATTAGCAATCAGCCCCAGCATTTT
CASSLGVGTLISNQPQHF
>TRBV9|few|-|TRBJ1-2
TGTGCCAGCAGCCCCGAGACAGGAATGAGCTATGGCTACACCTTC
CASSPETGMSYGYTF
>TRBV4-1|-|-|TRBJ2-2
TGCGCCAGCAGCCCAAGGATGTTACTCGGGGAGCTGTTTTTT
CASSPRMLLGELFF
>TRBV28|-|TRBD1|TRBJ1-6
TGTGCCAGCAGCCGTTGGGACAGCCATAATTCACCCCTCCACTTT
CASSRWDSHNSPLHF
>TRBV7-8|many|TRBD2|TRBJ2-1
TGTGCCAGCAGCTTTCATCGTCTAGCGGGCTCACAGGGTGAGCAGTTCTTC
CASSFHRLAGSQGEQFF
>TRBV27|-|-|TRBJ1-5
TGTGCCAGCAGTAGTCAGGGGACTAATCAGCCCCAGCATTTT
CASSSQGTNQPQHF
>TRBV30|-|TRBD1|TRBJ1-4
TGTGCCTGGAGTGTACTGGACAGGGTTGGTTTTGGGGAAAAACTGTTTTTT
CAWSVLDRVGFGEKLFF
>TRBV20-1|-|-|TRBJ2-7
TGCAGTGCTAGAGATCTCCCCCGGGTCGCCTTGTCCTACGAGCAGTACTTC
CSARDLPRVALSYEQYF
>TRBV28|many|-|TRBJ2-7
TGTGCCAGCAGTCGAGGGGGGGCAAGCTACGAGCAGTACTTC
CASSRGGASYEQYF
>TRBV7-2|-|TRBD1|TRBJ2-3
TGTGCCAGCAGCTTAGACAGGGGGCCCCTTTCGTACACAGATACGCAGTATTTT
CASSLDRGPLSYTDTQYF
>TRBV12-3/TRBV12-4|few|TRBD2|TRBJ2-5
TGTGCCAGCAGTTACCAGATCGCGGGAGGAGAGACCCAGTACTTC
CASSYQIAGGETQYF